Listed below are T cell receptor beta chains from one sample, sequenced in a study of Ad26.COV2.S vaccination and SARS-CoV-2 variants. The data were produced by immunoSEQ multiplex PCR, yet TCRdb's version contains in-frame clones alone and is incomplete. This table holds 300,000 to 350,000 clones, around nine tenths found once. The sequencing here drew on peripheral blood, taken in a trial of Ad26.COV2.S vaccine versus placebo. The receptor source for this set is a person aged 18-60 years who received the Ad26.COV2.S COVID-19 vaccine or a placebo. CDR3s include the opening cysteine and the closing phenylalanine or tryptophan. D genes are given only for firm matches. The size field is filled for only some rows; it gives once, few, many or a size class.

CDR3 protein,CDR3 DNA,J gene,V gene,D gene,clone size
CASSLGLHRGIYNEQFF,TGTGCCAGCAGCTTAGGTTTGCACAGGGGGATATACAATGAGCAGTTCTTC,TRBJ2-1,TRBV7-6,TRBD1,NA
CASRQTSGRSYNEQFF,TGTGCCAGCAGGCAGACTAGCGGGAGATCCTACAATGAGCAGTTCTTC,TRBJ2-1,TRBV5-4,TRBD2,NA
CASSFGTSGYEQYF,TGTGCCAGCAGCTTTGGGACTAGCGGCTACGAGCAGTACTTC,TRBJ2-7,TRBV11-2,TRBD2,NA
CAISAGTLRGDTQYF,TGTGCCATCAGCGCCGGGACTTTAAGAGGAGATACGCAGTATTTT,TRBJ2-3,TRBV10-3,NA,once
CASSQGGQADTQYF,TGTGCCAGCAGCCAAGGTGGCCAAGCAGATACGCAGTATTTT,TRBJ2-3,TRBV3-1/TRBV3-2,NA,NA
CASHRTTNEKLFF,TGTGCCAGCCACAGGACAACTAATGAAAAACTGTTTTTT,TRBJ1-4,TRBV28,NA,once
CASSSPSHQETQYF,TGTGCCAGCAGCTCGCCCTCCCACCAAGAGACCCAGTACTTC,TRBJ2-5,TRBV7-2,NA,NA
CASSQTGVSGANVLTF,TGCGCCAGCAGCCAAACAGGGGTGTCTGGGGCCAACGTCCTGACTTTC,TRBJ2-6,TRBV5-1,TRBD1,once
CASSQNNNAGELFF,TGTGCCAGCAGCCAAAACAACAATGCCGGGGAGCTGTTTTTT,TRBJ2-2,TRBV6-5,NA,NA
CASRDSLNNEQFF,TGTGCCAGCCGGGACAGCCTTAACAATGAGCAGTTCTTC,TRBJ2-1,TRBV6-5,TRBD1,NA
CASSQVIGAEQYF,TGTGCCAGCAGCCAAGTGATCGGGGCCGAGCAGTACTTC,TRBJ2-7,TRBV3-1/TRBV3-2,NA,NA
CASSPTQTGTGDGYTF,TGTGCCAGCTCACCGACCCAAACCGGGACAGGGGATGGCTACACCTTC,TRBJ1-2,TRBV18,TRBD1,few
CASSLGGRGIYEQYF,TGTGCCAGCAGCTTAGGAGGTAGGGGGATCTACGAGCAGTACTTC,TRBJ2-7,TRBV13,NA,NA
CASSSYVTGIGTQYF,TGTGCCAGCAGCTCCTACGTGACAGGGATCGGCACGCAGTATTTT,TRBJ2-3,TRBV6-5,TRBD1,NA
CASSPGLAGGPLSIYEDTQYF,TGCGCCAGCAGCCCCGGACTAGCGGGAGGGCCTTTAAGTATTTACGAAGATACGCAGTATTTT,TRBJ2-3,TRBV5-1,TRBD2,NA
CASSLSDSNTEAFF,TGCGCCAGCAGCTTGTCAGACTCGAACACTGAAGCTTTCTTT,TRBJ1-1,TRBV5-1,NA,NA
CASRPGTGNTGELFF,TGTGCCAGCAGACCCGGGACAGGGAACACCGGGGAGCTGTTTTTT,TRBJ2-2,TRBV7-6,TRBD1,NA
CALAGGPGITDTQYF,TGCGCACTAGCGGGAGGGCCGGGAATCACAGATACGCAGTATTTT,TRBJ2-3,TRBV28,TRBD2,NA
CASSLAPYSYNEQFF,TGTGCCAGCAGCTTGGCCCCATACTCCTACAATGAGCAGTTCTTC,TRBJ2-1,TRBV5-6,NA,NA
CASSYAGGSLHF,TGTGCCAGCAGTTACGCGGGTGGATCCCTCCACTTT,TRBJ1-6,TRBV6-5,NA,NA
CASSLGNYGYTF,TGTGCCAGCAGTCTAGGGAACTATGGCTACACCTTC,TRBJ1-2,TRBV25-1,NA,NA
CASMPGRDVPDTQYF,TGTGCCAGTATGCCTGGACGGGACGTTCCAGATACGCAGTATTTT,TRBJ2-3,TRBV19,NA,NA
CASSQGWAEYQETQYF,TGTGCCAGCAGCCAAGGTTGGGCGGAATACCAAGAGACCCAGTACTTC,TRBJ2-5,TRBV14,NA,NA
CASSLQTGTGKVGSATDTQYF,TGCGCCAGCAGCCTGCAAACCGGGACAGGGAAGGTGGGCTCCGCGACAGATACGCAGTATTTT,TRBJ2-3,TRBV5-1,TRBD1,once
CASSLTGNNQPQHF,TGTGCCAGCAGTTTAACAGGGAATAATCAGCCCCAGCATTTT,TRBJ1-5,TRBV6-6,NA,NA
CASSYLPEQPQHF,TGTGCCAGCAGTTACTTGCCGGAACAGCCCCAGCATTTT,TRBJ1-5,TRBV6-5,NA,NA
CASSQVVGYGYTF,TGTGCCAGCAGCCAAGTTGTGGGCTATGGCTACACCTTC,TRBJ1-2,TRBV14,NA,NA
CASSYAQGEPQHF,TGTGCCAGCAGTTACGCCCAAGGGGAACCCCAGCATTTT,TRBJ1-5,TRBV6-6,NA,NA
CASSLDPPGQDSNQPQHF,TGTGCCAGCAGTTTAGATCCTCCGGGACAGGATAGCAATCAGCCCCAGCATTTT,TRBJ1-5,TRBV28,TRBD1,NA
CASSPRQALSGYTF,TGTGCCAGCAGCCCTCGCCAGGCACTTTCGGGCTACACCTTC,TRBJ1-2,TRBV3-1/TRBV3-2,NA,NA
CASSLAGFSHTEAFF,TGTGCCAGCAGCTTGGCCGGATTTTCTCACACTGAAGCTTTCTTT,TRBJ1-1,TRBV5-4,NA,NA
CASRDPPGQGQNGYTF,TGTGCCAGCAGAGATCCTCCGGGACAGGGACAAAATGGCTACACCTTC,TRBJ1-2,TRBV28,TRBD1,NA
CASSPSVLGIYSNQPQHF,TGTGCCAGCAGCCCTTCGGTTCTAGGGATTTATAGCAATCAGCCCCAGCATTTT,TRBJ1-5,TRBV7-2,NA,NA
CASSFGQDTQYF,TGTGCCAGCAGCTTCGGTCAAGATACGCAGTATTTT,TRBJ2-3,TRBV7-9,NA,NA
CASSRQGTGEKLFF,TGTGCCAGCAGCCGACAGGGAACAGGTGAAAAACTGTTTTTT,TRBJ1-4,TRBV7-9,TRBD1,NA
CASSLAPYEQYF,TGTGCCAGCAGCTTAGCCCCTTACGAGCAGTACTTC,TRBJ2-7,TRBV7-9,NA,NA
CAWSLGTDTQYF,TGTGCCTGGAGTTTGGGCACAGATACGCAGTATTTT,TRBJ2-3,TRBV30,NA,NA
CASSIRQDSGNTIYF,TGTGCCAGCAGCATTCGACAGGATAGTGGAAACACCATATATTTT,TRBJ1-3,TRBV5-5,NA,NA
CASSLRTVLNTGELFF,TGTGCCAGCAGTCTCCGGACAGTTTTGAACACCGGGGAGCTGTTTTTT,TRBJ2-2,TRBV27,NA,NA
CASSSSGRALGEQYF,TGTGCCAGCAGTTCTAGCGGGAGGGCTCTAGGGGAGCAGTACTTC,TRBJ2-7,TRBV7-2,TRBD2,NA
CASSLPVEGSGYTF,TGTGCCAGCAGTCTGCCAGTTGAGGGAAGTGGCTACACCTTC,TRBJ1-2,TRBV7-2,NA,NA
CASSEMVDGQTEAFF,TGTGCCAGCAGTGAAATGGTGGACGGGCAGACTGAAGCTTTCTTT,TRBJ1-1,TRBV6-4,NA,NA
CSVVLAGLPINNEQFF,TGCAGCGTAGTACTAGCGGGCTTACCGATTAACAATGAGCAGTTCTTC,TRBJ2-1,TRBV29-1,TRBD2,NA
CASSTPPPLRAGDTEAFF,TGTGCCAGTAGTACACCCCCTCCCTTGAGGGCCGGAGACACTGAAGCTTTCTTT,TRBJ1-1,TRBV19,NA,NA